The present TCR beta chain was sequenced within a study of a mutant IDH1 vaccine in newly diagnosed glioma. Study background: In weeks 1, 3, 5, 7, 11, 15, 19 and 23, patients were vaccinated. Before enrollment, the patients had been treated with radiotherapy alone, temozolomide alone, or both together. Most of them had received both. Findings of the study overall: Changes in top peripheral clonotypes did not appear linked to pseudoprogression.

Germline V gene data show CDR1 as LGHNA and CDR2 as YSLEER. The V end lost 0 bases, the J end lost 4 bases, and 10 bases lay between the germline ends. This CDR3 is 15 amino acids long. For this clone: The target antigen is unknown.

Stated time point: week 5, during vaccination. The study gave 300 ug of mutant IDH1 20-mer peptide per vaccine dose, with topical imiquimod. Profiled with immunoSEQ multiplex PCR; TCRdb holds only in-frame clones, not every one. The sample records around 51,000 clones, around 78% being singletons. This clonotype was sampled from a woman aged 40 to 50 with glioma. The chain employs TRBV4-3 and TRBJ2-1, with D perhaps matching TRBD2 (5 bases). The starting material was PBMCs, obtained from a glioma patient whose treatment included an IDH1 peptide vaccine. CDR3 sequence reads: CASSQDRTLYNEQFF. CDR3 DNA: TGCGCCAGCAGCCAAGATCGGACTTTGTACAATGAGCAGTTCTTC.